This TCR beta chain appears in the sequencing data of a study of OX40 agonist ivuxolimab in advanced cancers. Broader study findings: Expansion of clones was among the lowest in partial responders at 0.1-3.0 mg/kg. At 0.1 to 3.0 mg/kg, CD4+ and CD8+ blood T cells expanded clonally by week 6. Expanded clones were, on average, more numerous among CD8+ T cells than CD4+.

Measured with immunoSEQ multiplex PCR; TCRdb has only the in-frame clones, and not every one. This sample has 42,000 or so clones, with 86% found just once. This clone was counted between two and nine times. Its matching antigen is unknown. A far more abundant clone sits one base away, making this likely a read error. Different DNA sequences within this sample yield the same CDR3. The receptor's source is an adult with an advanced solid tumor such as melanoma, head and neck, liver or kidney cancer. This sample comprised CD4+ or CD8+ T cells sorted from blood, obtained in a trial of the OX40 agonist ivuxolimab.

The CDR3 coding sequence is TGTGCCAGCAGCCAAGAAAGCGATCAGCCCCAGCATTTT. Translating it yields CASSQESDQPQHF. J is TRBJ1-5 and V is TRBV5-4; unclear D gene. The germline V gene has CDR1 SGHNT and CDR2 YYREEE (reference sequence). The ends were cut back, 4 bases at V and 5 bases at J, with 10 bases in the middle. The CDR3 spans 13 residues.